This T cell receptor (beta chain) stems from a study of blood T cell repertoires in COVID-19. Participants were aged 18 to 89 years from approximately 23 US areas. Cohort placement rested on clinical history that participants reported themselves. This CDR3 has 14 amino acids. With 1 base removed from V and 5 bases from J, the gap between germline ends came to 12 bases. Germline assignment: CDR1 MNHEY and CDR2 SMNVEV (reference sequence). Assay used: immunoSEQ multiplex PCR; TCRdb lists only in-frame clones, some missing. The top ten clones hold around 19% of a sample with about 170,000 clones, 79% of them seen once.

The origin of this receptor is a woman between 70 and 85 years old in a cohort exposed to, infected with or recovered from COVID-19 (not recorded which). Sequencing was done on a sample of PBMCs or T cells enriched from blood (not recorded which). This chain links TRBV27 with TRBJ2-7, with D hard to call. The CDR3 sequence: CASSLFPPPDEQYF. The CDR3 nucleotides are TGTGCCAGCAGTTTATTCCCCCCCCCTGACGAGCAGTACTTC.